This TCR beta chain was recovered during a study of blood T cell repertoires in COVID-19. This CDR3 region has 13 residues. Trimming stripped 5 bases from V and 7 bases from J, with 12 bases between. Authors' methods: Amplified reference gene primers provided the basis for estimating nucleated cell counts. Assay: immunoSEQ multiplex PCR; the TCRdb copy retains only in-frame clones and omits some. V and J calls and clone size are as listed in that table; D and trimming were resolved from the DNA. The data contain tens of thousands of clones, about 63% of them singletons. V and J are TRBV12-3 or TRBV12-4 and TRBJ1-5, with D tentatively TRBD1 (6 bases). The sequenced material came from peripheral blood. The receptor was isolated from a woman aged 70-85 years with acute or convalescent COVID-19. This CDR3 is CASSHSRGQPQHF. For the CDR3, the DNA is TGTGCCAGCAGTCATTCTAGGGGGCAGCCCCAGCATTTT.